The source of this TCR beta chain is a study of cytomegalovirus exposure and HLA in healthy donors (dated by TCRdb to 2017 to 2019). Some background on the complete study: According to a later analysis, one platform produced both the roughly 120 validation repertoires and the approximately 660 repertoires of the first cohort. The study was designed to test whether signatures of past pathogen exposure could be identified by cataloging public T cell receptors. The study combined high-throughput TCR immunosequencing, statistical association of individual TCRs with disease status, and machine learning to predict cytomegalovirus infection status. In addition to the first cohort of 666 subjects, a separate validation cohort of 120 different subjects was used. Summary of the overall study and its limitations: Most TCR sequences were observed very rarely across donors, whereas some public TCRs were present in many individuals. In a later analysis, TCRs clustered in the first cohort were found to also tend to co-occur in the roughly 130 validation repertoires, with 85% to 95% of cluster scores above 0. A few of the identified cytomegalovirus-associated TCR beta chains were confirmed in vitro to be specific for cytomegalovirus antigens. According to the authors, the approach could potentially be generalized to other disease states and immunological phenotypes. In both the original and validation cohorts, the classifier was reported to diagnose cytomegalovirus status with high specificity and sensitivity. In the study, some 160 TCR beta chains were listed as associated with cytomegalovirus. A later analysis had no HLA typing for the validation cohort, so co-occurrence there was scored across all 130 or so repertoires.

The donors belonged to the validation cohort of over a hundred subjects, which was separate from the approximately 610-subject first cohort. To prepare the library, the immunoSEQ multiplex PCR assay was applied. For the original study's pipeline: A statistical classification framework was built for diagnosing cytomegalovirus status from the catalog of TCR beta chain sequences. Drawn from immuneACCESS, this table holds only the in-frame rearrangements with V and J called that TCRdb kept. Clones are partly lost; checked studies trace under half to an unresolved V gene and leave the rest unexplained. Clonal size and the V and J genes are those of that table, whereas D and trimming came from the DNA. The sample table contains 100,000 to 150,000 clones; only one count was recorded for roughly nine tenths of them. The top ten hold 1% to 1.4% of the sample. As to this clone: Its antigen specificity is not known. No much larger clone exists at a distance of one base, and base qualities are not known.

After removal of 0 bases from V and 3 bases from J, the junction retains 4 bases not matched to a gene. In the germline V gene (reference sequence), CDR1 corresponds to MNHEY and CDR2 to SMNVEV. The CDR3 runs 15 amino acids, cysteine and phenylalanine included. Only CDR3 DNA remains: 45 bases, in frame from the first base. Sequencing was done on a sample of PBMCs. This TCR derives from a woman aged 18-29 years in good health and CMV-seronegative. The chain employs TRBV27 and TRBJ2-5; the junction holds 7 bases that match TRBD1. The CDR3 reads CASSLSAGTEETQYF. The nucleotide sequence is TGTGCCAGCAGTTTATCGGCCGGGACAGAAGAGACCCAGTACTTC.